This T cell receptor beta chain is from a study of regulatory T cells in long-lasting Graves disease. Study-wide background: Antithyroid drug exposure in newly diagnosed Graves' patients had lasted under 3 months.

Study results and caveats: What was studied was peripheral blood only, and not thyroid tissue.

V lost 5 bases and J lost 8; bases outside the gene matches: 8. Germline lookup yields CDR1 SGHRS and CDR2 YFSETQ. CDR3 length: 13 residues. Sample time point: newly diagnosed GD, antithyroid drugs for less than 3 months. RNA isolated from PBMCs was used to make the TCR library. Through Arm-PCR of CDR3 regions and iRepertoire HTBI primers, TCR beta libraries were built. Via MiXCR, TCRdb re-called the multiplex PCR reads, giving one row per CDR3 protein. The sample lists some 500,000 distinct CDR3 sequences; less than 15% were seen once. This clonotype was detected ten times or more. Its target is not known. These data also formed part of another study, on T cells in Graves' hyperthyroidism and ophthalmopathy. This second study notes: No ophthalmopathy progression within 18 months constituted stable Graves' hyperthyroidism. The model forecast ophthalmopathy, anticipating it by a median about six months before onset.

The sequence derives from a man younger than 45 with Graves disease. This rearrangement joins TRBV5-1 to TRBJ1-2, with 8 bases lining up with TRBD1. Sequenced here: peripheral blood mononuclear cells (PBMCs), sampled at new diagnosis, from a patient treated with antithyroid drugs. CDR3 region: CASRLTGEDGYTF. CDR3 in DNA: TGCGCCAGCAGACTGACAGGGGAGGACGGCTACACCTTC.